The 2 T cell receptor beta chains in this list originate from one sample, sequenced in a study of blood T cell repertoires in COVID-19 (TCRdb year 2020). Libraries were made using the immunoSEQ multiplex PCR assay. TCRdb limited this immuneACCESS table to in-frame rearrangements with V and J called. A share of clones is missing; checked studies link under half to unresolved V genes, and the rest is unexplained. This sample comprises some 55,000 clones, approximately 90% of them detected only once. The ten largest clones add up to just under 8.5% of the sample. The sequencing sample was made of peripheral blood. The receptors were gathered from a woman in her forties with active COVID-19.

This clone was picked up one time. This sequence joins TRBV6-5 and TRBJ2-7, with 11 bases lining up with TRBD2. The CDR3 runs to 15 residues. V lost 5 bases and J lost 2; bases outside the gene matches: 5. In germline, CDR1 is MNHEY, CDR2 SVGAGI. CDR3 sequence reads: CASSIAGGQTYEQYF. For the CDR3, the DNA is TGTGCCAGCAGTATAGCGGGGGGGCAGACCTACGAGCAGTACTTC.

A word on this clone: One end of the junction varies from germline; a read error may be responsible. The chain recombines TRBV5-8 with TRBJ1-1; unclear D gene. This CDR3 contains 11 residues. Germline V lookup: CDR1 SGHTS, CDR2 YDEGEE. Written as DNA, the CDR3 is TGCGGAGCTCTCGAGAACACTGAAGCTTTCTTT. As protein: CGALENTEAFF.